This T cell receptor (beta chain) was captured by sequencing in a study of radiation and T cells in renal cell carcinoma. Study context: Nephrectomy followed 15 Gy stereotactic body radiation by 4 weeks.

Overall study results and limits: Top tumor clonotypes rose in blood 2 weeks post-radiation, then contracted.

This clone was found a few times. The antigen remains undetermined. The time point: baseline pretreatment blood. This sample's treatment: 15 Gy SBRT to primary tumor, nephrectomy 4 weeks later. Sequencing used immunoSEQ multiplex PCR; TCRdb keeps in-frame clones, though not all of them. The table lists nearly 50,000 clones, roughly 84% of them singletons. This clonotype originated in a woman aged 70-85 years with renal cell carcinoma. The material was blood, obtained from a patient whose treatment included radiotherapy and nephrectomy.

CDR3 DNA: TGTGCCAGCAGTTTATCGGGAGGGAGTCAGGGGAGAGGCGCTGAAGCTTTCTTT. This encodes CASSLSGGSQGRGAEAFF. This chain uses TRBV27 with TRBJ1-1, with D maybe TRBD1 (6 bases). The V end lost 0 bases, the J end lost 6 bases, and 23 bases lay between the germline ends. CDR1 and CDR2 (germline): MNHEY, SMNVEV (reference sequence). The CDR3 is 18 amino acids.